This record concerns one T cell receptor (beta chain) sequence. Its antigen is as yet unknown. V was pared by 3 bases and J by 3 bases, with 2 bases of the junction left unmatched. CDR3 length: 13 residues. Looked up from germline, CDR1 is SGHRS and CDR2 is YFSETQ. PCR employed 60 Vbeta and 13 Jbeta primers. This table comes from immunoSEQ multiplex PCR, and its TCRdb copy is limited to in-frame clones, with some not included. This sample contains 55,000 to 85,000 clones. These data are taken from a study of cytomegalovirus exposure and HLA in healthy donors. General observations from the study: Data from an earlier analysis indicated that most TCR beta V segments were productive either about 87% or about 30% of the time.

The clonotype was recovered from a female donor in good health and CMV-seropositive. Specimen: PBMCs. V gene TRBV5-1 combines with J gene TRBJ2-7; 8 bases line up with TRBD1. The CDR3 reads CASSWTGSYEQYF. DNA of the CDR3: TGCGCCAGCAGCTGGACAGGGAGCTACGAGCAGTACTTC.